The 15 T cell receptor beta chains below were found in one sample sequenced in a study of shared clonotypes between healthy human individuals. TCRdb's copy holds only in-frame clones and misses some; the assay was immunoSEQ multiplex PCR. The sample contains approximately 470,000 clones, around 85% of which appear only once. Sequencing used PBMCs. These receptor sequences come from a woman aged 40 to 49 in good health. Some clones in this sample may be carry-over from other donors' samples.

For the CDR3, the DNA is TGTGCCAGCAGCTTAGGGTATCAATACAATGAGCAGTTCTTC. Translation: CASSLGYQYNEQFF. The V call is TRBV11-3, the J call TRBJ2-1; D is unclear. V was clipped by 1 base and J by 4 bases, with 8 bases between them. The CDR3 is 14 amino acids. CDR1 and CDR2 (germline): SGHNT, YENEEA.

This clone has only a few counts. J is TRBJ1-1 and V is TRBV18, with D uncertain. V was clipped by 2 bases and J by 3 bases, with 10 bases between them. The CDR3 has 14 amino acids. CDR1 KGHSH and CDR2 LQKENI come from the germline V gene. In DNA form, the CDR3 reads TGTGCCAGCTCACCATCGGGCCAGTACACTGAAGCTTTCTTT. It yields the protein CASSPSGQYTEAFF.

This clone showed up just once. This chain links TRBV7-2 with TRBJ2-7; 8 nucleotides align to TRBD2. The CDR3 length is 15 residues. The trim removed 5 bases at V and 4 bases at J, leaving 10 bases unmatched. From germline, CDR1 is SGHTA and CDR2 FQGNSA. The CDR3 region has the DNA TGTGCCAGCAGCCTCCACGGGAGGGTCGGATACGAGCAGTACTTC. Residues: CASSLHGRVGYEQYF.

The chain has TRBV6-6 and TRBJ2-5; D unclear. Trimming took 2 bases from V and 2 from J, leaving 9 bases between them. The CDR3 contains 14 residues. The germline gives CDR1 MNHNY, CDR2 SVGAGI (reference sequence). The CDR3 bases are TGTGCCAGCAGTTACGGGTCAGGTCAAGAGACCCAGTACTTC. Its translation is CASSYGSGQETQYF.

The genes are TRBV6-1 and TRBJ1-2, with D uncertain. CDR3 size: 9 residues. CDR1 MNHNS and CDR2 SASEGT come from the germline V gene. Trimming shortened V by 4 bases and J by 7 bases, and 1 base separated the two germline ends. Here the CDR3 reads CASSGGYTF. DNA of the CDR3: TGTGCCAGCAGTGGTGGCTACACCTTC.

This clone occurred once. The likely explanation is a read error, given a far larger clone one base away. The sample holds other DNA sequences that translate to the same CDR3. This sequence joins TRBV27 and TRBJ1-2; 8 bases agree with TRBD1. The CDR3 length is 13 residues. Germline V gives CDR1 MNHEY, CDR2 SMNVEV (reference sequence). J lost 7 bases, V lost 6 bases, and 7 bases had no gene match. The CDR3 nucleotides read TGTGCCAGCAGACAGGGGGTAGGGCGTGGCTACACCTTC. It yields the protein CASRQGVGRGYTF.

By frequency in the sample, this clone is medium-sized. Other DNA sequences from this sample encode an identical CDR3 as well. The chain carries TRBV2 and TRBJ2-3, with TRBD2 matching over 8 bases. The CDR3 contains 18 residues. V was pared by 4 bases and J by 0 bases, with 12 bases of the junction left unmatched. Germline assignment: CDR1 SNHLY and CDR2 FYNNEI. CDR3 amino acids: CASSGPTSGDSSTDTQYF. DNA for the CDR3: TGTGCCAGCAGTGGCCCTACTAGCGGAGACTCTAGCACAGATACGCAGTATTTT.

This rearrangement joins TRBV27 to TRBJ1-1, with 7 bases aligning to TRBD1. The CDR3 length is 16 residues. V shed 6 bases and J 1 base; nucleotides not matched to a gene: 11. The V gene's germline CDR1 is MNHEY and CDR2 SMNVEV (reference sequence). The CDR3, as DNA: TGTGCCAGCAGCCCCGTCGGACAGGCCAGGAACACTGAAGCTTTCTTT. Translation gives CASSPVGQARNTEAFF.

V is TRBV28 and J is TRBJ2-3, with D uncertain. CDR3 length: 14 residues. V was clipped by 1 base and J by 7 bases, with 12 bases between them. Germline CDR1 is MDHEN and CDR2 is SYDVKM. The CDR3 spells CASSLFGSLHTQYF. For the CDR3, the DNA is TGTGCCAGCAGTTTATTTGGGTCACTCCATACGCAGTATTTT.

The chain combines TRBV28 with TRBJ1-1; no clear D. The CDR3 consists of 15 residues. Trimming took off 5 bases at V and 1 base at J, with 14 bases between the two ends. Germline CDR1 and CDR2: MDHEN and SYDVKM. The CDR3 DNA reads TGTGCCAGCAGTCTCAGCGACTTACCGAACACTGAAGCTTTCTTT. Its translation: CASSLSDLPNTEAFF.

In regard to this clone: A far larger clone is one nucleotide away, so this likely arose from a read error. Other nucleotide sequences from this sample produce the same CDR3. The CDR3 sequence: CSARDLGEKLFF. In DNA, the CDR3 is TGCAGCGCTCGGGATCTAGGTGAAAAACTGTTTTTT. V is TRBV29-1 and J is TRBJ1-4, with D hard to call. The germline gives CDR1 SQVTM, CDR2 ANQGSEA. This CDR3 spans 12 amino acids. The V end lost 7 bases, the J end lost 7 bases, and 13 bases lay between the germline ends.

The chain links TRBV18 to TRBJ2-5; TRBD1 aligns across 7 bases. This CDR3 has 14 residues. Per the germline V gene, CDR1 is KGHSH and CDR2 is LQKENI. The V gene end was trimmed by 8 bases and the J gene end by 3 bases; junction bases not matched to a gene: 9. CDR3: CASTTSGTEETQYF. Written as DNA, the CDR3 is TGTGCCAGCACAACCTCCGGGACAGAAGAGACCCAGTACTTC.

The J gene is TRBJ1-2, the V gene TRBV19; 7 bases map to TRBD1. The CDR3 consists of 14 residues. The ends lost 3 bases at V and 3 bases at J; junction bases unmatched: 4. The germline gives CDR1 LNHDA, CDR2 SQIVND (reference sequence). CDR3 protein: CASSMEGQDYGYTF. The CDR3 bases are TGTGCCAGTAGTATGGAAGGACAGGACTATGGCTACACCTTC.

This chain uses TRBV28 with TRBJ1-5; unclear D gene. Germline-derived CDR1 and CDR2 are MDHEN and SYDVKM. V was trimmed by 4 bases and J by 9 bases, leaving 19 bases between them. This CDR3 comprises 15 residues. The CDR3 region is CASSSRGEGGLPQHF. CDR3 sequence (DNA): TGTGCCAGCAGTTCCCGGGGAGAGGGTGGCTTGCCCCAGCATTTT.

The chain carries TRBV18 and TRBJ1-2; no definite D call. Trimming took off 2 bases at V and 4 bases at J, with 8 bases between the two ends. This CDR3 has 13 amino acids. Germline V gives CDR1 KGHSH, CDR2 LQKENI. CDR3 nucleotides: TGTGCCAGCTCACCAAACGCTCTCTATGGCTACACCTTC. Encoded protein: CASSPNALYGYTF.